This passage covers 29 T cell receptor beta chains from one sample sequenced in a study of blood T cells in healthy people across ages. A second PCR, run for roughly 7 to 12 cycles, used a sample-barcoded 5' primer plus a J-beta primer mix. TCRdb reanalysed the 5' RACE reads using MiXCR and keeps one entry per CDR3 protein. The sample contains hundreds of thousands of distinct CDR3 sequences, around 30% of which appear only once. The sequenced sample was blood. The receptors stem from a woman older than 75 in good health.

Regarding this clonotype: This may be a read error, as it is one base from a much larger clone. CDR3 loop: CASSLIQGSQPQHF. CDR3 bases: TGTGCCAGCAGTTTAATACAGGGCAGTCAGCCCCAGCATTTT. The chain carries TRBV28 and TRBJ1-5; perhaps TRBD1 as D (6 bases). This CDR3 comprises 14 residues. In germline, CDR1 is MDHEN, CDR2 SYDVKM. Trimming pared 2 bases from V and 6 bases from J, leaving 11 bases between.

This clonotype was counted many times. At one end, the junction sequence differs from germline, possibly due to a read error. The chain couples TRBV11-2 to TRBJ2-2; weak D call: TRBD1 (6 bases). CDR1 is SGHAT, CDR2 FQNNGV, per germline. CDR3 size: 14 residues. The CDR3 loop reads CASSLAGATGELFF. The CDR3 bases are TGCGCCAGCAGCTTAGCAGGGGCCACCGGGGAGCTGTTTTTT.

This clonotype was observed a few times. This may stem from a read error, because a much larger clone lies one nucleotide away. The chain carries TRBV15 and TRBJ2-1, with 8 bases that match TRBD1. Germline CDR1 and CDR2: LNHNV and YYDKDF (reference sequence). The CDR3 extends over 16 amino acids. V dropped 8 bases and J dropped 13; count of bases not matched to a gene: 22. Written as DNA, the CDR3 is TGTGCCACCGGGTATAGGACAGGGAGCTCCCAAGAGACCCAGTTCTTC. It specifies CATGYRTGSSQETQFF.

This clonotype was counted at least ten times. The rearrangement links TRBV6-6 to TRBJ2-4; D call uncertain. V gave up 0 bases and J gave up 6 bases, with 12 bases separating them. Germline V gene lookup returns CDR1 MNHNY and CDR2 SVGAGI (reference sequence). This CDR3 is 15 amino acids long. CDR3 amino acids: CASSYSPEISNIQYF. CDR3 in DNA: TGTGCCAGCAGTTACTCGCCTGAGATCTCAAACATTCAGTACTTC.

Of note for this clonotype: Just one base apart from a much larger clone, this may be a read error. The DNA of the CDR3 is TGTGCCAGCAGAGCCGGGATTAAGGGAGACAATGAGCAGTTCTTC. Residues: CASRAGIKGDNEQFF. The chain uses TRBV12-1 and TRBJ2-1; the D call TRBD2 from the table was never checked on the DNA. TRBV12-1 is a pseudogene. The CDR3 spans 15 residues.

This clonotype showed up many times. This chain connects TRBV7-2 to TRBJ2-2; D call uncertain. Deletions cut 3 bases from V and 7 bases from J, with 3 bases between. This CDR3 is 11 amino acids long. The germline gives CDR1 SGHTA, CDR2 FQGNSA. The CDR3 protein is CASSFGGELFF. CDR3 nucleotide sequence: TGTGCCAGCAGCTTCGGCGGGGAGCTGTTTTTT.

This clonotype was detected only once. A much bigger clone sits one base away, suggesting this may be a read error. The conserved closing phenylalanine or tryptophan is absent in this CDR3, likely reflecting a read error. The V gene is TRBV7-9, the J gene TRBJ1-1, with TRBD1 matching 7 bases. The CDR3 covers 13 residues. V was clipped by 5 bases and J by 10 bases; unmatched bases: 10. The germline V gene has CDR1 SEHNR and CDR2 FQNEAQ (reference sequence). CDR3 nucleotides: TGTGCCAGCAGCAGGGACAGCACCTCGGCAGCTTTCTTG. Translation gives CASSRDSTSAAFL.

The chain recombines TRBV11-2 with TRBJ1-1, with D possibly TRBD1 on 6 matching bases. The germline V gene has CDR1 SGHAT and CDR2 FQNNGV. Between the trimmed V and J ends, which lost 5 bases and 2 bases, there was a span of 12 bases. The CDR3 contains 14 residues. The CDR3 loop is CASSLPRGNTEAFF. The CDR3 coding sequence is TGTGCCAGCAGCCTCCCCAGGGGTAACACTGAAGCTTTCTTT.

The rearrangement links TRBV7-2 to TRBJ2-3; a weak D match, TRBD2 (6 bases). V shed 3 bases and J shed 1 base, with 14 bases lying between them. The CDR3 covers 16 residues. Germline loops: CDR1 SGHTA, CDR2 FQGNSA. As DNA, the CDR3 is TGTGCCAGCAGCTTGGACCCGGGACTCGGCACAGATACGCAGTATTTT. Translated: CASSLDPGLGTDTQYF.

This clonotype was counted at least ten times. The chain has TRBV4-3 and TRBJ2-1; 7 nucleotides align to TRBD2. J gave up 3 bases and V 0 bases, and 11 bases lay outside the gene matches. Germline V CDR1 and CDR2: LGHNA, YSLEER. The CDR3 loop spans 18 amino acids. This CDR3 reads CASSQDLSAGNFYNEQFF. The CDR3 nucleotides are TGCGCCAGCAGCCAAGATCTATCAGCGGGGAACTTCTACAATGAGCAGTTCTTC.

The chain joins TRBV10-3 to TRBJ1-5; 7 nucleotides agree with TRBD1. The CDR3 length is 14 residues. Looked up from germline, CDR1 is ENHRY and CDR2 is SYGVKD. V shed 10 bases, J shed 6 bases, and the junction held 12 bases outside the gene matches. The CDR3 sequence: CARIGGTAGQPQHF. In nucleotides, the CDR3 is TGTGCCAGAATCGGGGGGACAGCCGGTCAGCCCCAGCATTTT.

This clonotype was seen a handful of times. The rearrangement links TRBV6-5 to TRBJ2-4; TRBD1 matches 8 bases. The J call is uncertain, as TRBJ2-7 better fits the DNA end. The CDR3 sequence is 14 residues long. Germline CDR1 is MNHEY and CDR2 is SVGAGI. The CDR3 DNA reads TGTGCCAGCACTCAGGGGGCCCGCTCCTACGAGCAGTACTTC. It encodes CASTQGARSYEQYF.

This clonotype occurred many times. This chain's CDR3 is CASSLGQGGGQAGANVLTF. CDR3 DNA sequence: TGCGCCAGCAGCTTAGGACAGGGCGGGGGGCAAGCTGGGGCCAACGTCCTGACTTTC. The rearrangement joins TRBV5-1 to TRBJ2-6, with D perhaps being TRBD1 or TRBD2 (8 bases each). V was clipped by 2 bases and J by 2 bases, with 20 bases between them. Germline lookup yields CDR1 SGHRS and CDR2 YFSETQ. The CDR3 runs 19 residues.

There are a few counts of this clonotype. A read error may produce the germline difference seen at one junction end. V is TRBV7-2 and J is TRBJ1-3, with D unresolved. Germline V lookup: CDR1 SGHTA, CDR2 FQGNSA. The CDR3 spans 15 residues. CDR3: CASSLLGAVGNIIYF. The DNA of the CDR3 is TGTGCCAGCAGCTTACTGGGCGCGGTTGGAAACATCATATATTTT.

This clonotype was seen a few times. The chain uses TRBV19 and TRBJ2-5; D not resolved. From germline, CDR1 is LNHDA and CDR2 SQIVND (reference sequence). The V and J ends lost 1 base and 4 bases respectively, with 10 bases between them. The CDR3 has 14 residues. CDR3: CASSIVGSPETQYF. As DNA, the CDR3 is TGTGCCAGTAGTATAGTAGGTAGCCCAGAGACCCAGTACTTC.

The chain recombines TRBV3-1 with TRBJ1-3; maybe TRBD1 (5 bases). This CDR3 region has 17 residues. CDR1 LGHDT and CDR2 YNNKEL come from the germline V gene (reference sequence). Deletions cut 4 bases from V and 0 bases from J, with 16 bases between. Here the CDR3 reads CASSLQGWGISGNTIYF. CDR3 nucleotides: TGTGCCAGCAGCCTTCAGGGCTGGGGGATCTCTGGAAACACCATATATTTT.

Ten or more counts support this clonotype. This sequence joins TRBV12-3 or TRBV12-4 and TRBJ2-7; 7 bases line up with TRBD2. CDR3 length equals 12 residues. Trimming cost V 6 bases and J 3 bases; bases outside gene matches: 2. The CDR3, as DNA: TGTGCCAGCAGCTCGGGGGGCTACGAGCAGTACTTC. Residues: CASSSGGYEQYF.

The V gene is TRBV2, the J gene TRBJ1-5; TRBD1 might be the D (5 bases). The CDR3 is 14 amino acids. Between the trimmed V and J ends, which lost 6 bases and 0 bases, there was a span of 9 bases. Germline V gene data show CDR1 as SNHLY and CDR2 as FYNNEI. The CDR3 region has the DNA TGTGCCAGCAGGCTACAGGTTAGCAATCAGCCCCAGCATTTT. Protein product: CASRLQVSNQPQHF.

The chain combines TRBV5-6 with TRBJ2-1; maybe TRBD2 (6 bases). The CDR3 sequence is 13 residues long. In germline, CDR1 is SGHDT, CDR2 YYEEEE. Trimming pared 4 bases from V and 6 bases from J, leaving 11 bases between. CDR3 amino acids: CASSKTGGNEQFF. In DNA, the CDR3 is TGTGCCAGCAGCAAAACCGGGGGCAATGAGCAGTTCTTC.

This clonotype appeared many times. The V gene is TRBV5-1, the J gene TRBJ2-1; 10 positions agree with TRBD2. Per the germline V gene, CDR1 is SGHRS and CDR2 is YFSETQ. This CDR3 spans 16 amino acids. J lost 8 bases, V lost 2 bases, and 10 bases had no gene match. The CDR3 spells CASSFQQRGGPYEQFF. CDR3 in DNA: TGCGCCAGCAGCTTCCAACAGCGGGGGGGCCCTTATGAGCAGTTCTTC.

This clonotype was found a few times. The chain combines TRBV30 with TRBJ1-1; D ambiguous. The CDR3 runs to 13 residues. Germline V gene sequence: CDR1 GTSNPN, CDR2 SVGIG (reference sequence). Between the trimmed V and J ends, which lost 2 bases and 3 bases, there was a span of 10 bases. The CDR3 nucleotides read TGTGCCTGGAGTCCCGGGGTGTACACTGAAGCTTTCTTT. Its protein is CAWSPGVYTEAFF.

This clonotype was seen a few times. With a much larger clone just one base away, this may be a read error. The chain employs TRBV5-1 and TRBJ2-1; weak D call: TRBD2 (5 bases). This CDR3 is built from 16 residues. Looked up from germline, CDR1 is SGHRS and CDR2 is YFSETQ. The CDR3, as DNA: TGCGCCGGCAGCCCGAGCGGACTGTCCGCCTACAATGAGCAGTTCTTC. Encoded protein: CAGSPSGLSAYNEQFF.

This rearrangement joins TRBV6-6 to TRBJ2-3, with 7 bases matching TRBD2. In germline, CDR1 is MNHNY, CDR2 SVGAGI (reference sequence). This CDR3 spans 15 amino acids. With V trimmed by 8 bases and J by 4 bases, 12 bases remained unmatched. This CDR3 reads CASHGRGTGPDTQYF. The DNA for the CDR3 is TGTGCCAGCCATGGGAGGGGTACGGGGCCAGATACGCAGTATTTT.

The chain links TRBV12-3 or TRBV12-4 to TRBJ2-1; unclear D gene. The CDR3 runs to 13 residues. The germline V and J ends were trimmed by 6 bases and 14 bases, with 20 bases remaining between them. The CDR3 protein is CASRQARHLRKFF. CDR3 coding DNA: TGTGCCAGCAGACAAGCCAGACACCTCCGGAAGTTCTTC.

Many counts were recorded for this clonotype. The CDR3 nucleotides are TGTGCCAGCAGTTCTTTCGACAGTTCCTACAATGAGCAGTTCTTC. It translates to CASSSFDSSYNEQFF. V gene TRBV6-6 combines with J gene TRBJ2-1, with D possibly TRBD1 on 5 matching bases. This CDR3 comprises 15 residues. V lost 4 bases, J lost 1 base, and 11 bases lay in between. The germline V gene has CDR1 MNHNY and CDR2 SVGAGI (reference sequence).

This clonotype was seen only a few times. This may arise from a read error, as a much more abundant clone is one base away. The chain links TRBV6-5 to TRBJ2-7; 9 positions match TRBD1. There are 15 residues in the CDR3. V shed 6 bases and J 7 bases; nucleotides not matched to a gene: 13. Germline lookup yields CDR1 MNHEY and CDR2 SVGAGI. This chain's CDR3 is CASSLTGGNYNEQYF. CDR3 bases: TGTGCCAGCAGCCTTACAGGGGGCAACTACAATGAGCAGTACTTC.

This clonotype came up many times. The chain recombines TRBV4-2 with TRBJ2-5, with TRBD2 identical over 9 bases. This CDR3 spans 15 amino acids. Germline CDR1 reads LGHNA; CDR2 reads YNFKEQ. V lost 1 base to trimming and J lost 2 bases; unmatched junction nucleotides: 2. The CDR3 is CASSQGLAVQETQYF. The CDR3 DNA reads TGTGCCAGCAGCCAAGGACTAGCGGTTCAAGAGACCCAGTACTTC.

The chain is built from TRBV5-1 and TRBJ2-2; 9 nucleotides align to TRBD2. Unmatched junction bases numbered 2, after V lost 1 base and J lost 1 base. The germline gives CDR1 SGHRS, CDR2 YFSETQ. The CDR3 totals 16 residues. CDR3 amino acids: CASSLKAGGNTGELFF. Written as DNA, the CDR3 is TGCGCCAGCAGCTTGAAAGCGGGGGGGAACACCGGGGAGCTGTTTTTT. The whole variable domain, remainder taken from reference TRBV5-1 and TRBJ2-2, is KAGVTQTPRYLIKTRGQQVTLSCSPISGHRSVSWYQQTPGQGLQFLFEYFSETQRNKGNFPGRFSGRQFSNSRSEMNVSTLELGDSALYLCASSLKAGGNTGELFFGEGSRLTVL.

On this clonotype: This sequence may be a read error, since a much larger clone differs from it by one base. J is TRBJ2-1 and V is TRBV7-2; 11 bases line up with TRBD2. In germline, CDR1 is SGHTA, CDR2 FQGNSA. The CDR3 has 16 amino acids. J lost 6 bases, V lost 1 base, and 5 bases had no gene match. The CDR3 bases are TGTACCAGCAGCTTAGTACCTAGCGGGGGGTTCAATGAGCAGTTCTTC. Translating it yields CTSSLVPSGGFNEQFF. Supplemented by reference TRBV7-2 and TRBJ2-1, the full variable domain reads GAGVSQSPSNKVTEKGKDVELRCDPISGHTALYWYRQSLGQGLEFLIYFQGNSAPDKSGLPSDRFSAERTGGSVSTLTIQRTQQEDSAVYLCTSSLVPSGGFNEQFFGPGTRLTVL.